This T cell receptor beta chain was observed in a study of radiotherapy plus CTLA-4 blockade in lung cancer. Focal radiation plus CTLA-4 blockade with ipilimumab was administered to patients who had chemo-refractory metastatic non-small-cell lung cancer. The table came from immunoSEQ multiplex PCR; TCRdb's copy has only in-frame clones and leaves some out. The data hold more than 75,000 clones, with approximately 86% observed a single time. Germline loops: CDR1 SGHDT, CDR2 YYEEEE. Trimming took 4 bases from V and 2 from J, leaving 12 bases between them. This CDR3 has 14 residues. This sequence joins TRBV5-6 and TRBJ2-5; the D is unclear. The sample here was peripheral blood, taken from a patient treated with radiotherapy plus ipilimumab. This clonotype was sampled from a human donor with non-small cell lung cancer who had stable disease on radiotherapy plus ipilimumab. In nucleotides, the CDR3 is TGTGCCAGCAGCCCTGTGTGGACGCAAGAGACCCAGTACTTC. Translated: CASSPVWTQETQYF.